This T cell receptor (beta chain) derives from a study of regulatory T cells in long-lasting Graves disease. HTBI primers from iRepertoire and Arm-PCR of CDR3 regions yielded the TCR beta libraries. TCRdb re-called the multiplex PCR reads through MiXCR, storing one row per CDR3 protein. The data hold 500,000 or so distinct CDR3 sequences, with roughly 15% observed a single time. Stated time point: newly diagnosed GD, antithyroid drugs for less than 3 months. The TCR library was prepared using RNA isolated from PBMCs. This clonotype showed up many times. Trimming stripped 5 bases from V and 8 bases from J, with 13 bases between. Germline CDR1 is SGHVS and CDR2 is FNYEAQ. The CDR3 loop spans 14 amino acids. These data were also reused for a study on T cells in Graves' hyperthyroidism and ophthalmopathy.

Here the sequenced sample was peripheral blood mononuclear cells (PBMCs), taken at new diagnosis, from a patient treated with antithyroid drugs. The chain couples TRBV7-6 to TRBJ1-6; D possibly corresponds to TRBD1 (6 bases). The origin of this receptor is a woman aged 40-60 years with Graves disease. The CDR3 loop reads CASSATGSDSPLHF. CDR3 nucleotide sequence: TGTGCCAGCAGCGCTACAGGGTCTGATTCACCCCTCCACTTT.